This T cell receptor (beta chain) was captured in a study of blood T cells in healthy people across ages. Study observations and caveats: Because sorting was not performed, PBMCs prevented conclusive naive versus antigen-experienced comparison. Long-lived and aged donors differed, with more naive CD4+ cells and higher diversity in the long-lived.

Each donor gave ten milliliters of peripheral blood. On this clonotype itself: The target antigen is unknown.

For the second PCR, which ran for 7 to 11 cycles, a sample-barcoded 5' primer and a J-beta primer mix were used. Researchers report that a template-switch adaptor with 12 random nucleotides tagged each cDNA molecule. TCRdb redid the calling of the 5' RACE reads with MiXCR, one entry per CDR3 protein. The repertoire holds over a million distinct CDR3 sequences, 40% to 55% seen once, with about 20% in the top ten. This clonotype was sampled from a woman in her fifties or sixties in good health. Sequencing was performed on blood.

The CDR3 sequence: CASSQAGFEAFF. The CDR3 nucleotides read TGTGCCAGCAGCCAAGCGGGGTTTGAAGCTTTCTTT. This chain connects TRBV3-1 to TRBJ1-1; D gene ambiguous. The CDR3 has 12 residues. V lost 1 base and J lost 7, with 7 bases in between. Germline assignment: CDR1 LGHDT and CDR2 YNNKEL (reference sequence).